This TCR beta chain came from a study of radiotherapy plus CTLA-4 blockade in lung cancer. Study context: The study recorded objective responses in around 18% of patients and disease control in 31%.

Study findings and constraints: Together with interferon-beta, which increased in serum after radiation, early dynamic changes in blood T cell clones were reportedly the best predictors of response.

In the case of this clone: Its cognate antigen is unknown.

The CDR3 contains 15 residues. Germline V lookup: CDR1 SNHLY, CDR2 FYNNEI. V lost 2 bases and J 2 bases, leaving 11 bases between the germline ends. The assay was immunoSEQ multiplex PCR, and TCRdb's table has in-frame clones only and misses some. The data show about 97,000 clones, around 79% seen once. The rearrangement joins TRBV2 to TRBJ2-3; maybe TRBD1 (6 bases). The clonotype originates from a human donor with non-small cell lung cancer who had a partial response to radiotherapy plus ipilimumab. Some clones in this sample may be carry-over from other donors' samples. Here the sequenced sample was peripheral blood, taken from a patient treated with radiotherapy plus ipilimumab. CDR3 bases: TGTGCCAGCAGTGAACAGGGGTCCTCCACAGATACGCAGTATTTT. Translation: CASSEQGSSTDTQYF.